These 12 T cell receptor beta chains share one sample of origin, sequenced in a study of response to subunit inactivated influenza vaccine. TCRdb independently ran MiXCR on the RT-PCR reads; one entry per CDR3 protein. The sample gives almost 250,000 distinct CDR3 sequences, more than 10% of which show up once; under 10% is in the top ten. The sample in question was non-naive T cells sorted from PBMCs, obtained 14 to 15 days before vaccination. Source of these receptors: a man aged 45 to 65 who received an inactivated influenza vaccine.

This clonotype was seen a few times. The CDR3 DNA sequence: TGCGCCAGCAGCCAAGGAGGGCAAACCGGGGAGCTGTTTTTT. It specifies CASSQGGQTGELFF. This chain connects TRBV4-3 to TRBJ2-2; possibly TRBD2 for D (5 bases). V was shortened by 1 base and J by 5 bases, with 8 bases between the two germline ends. This CDR3 has 14 amino acids. Germline V gene lookup returns CDR1 LGHNA and CDR2 YSLEER.

This clonotype was found many times. The genes are TRBV5-6 and TRBJ2-1, with 10 nucleotides matching TRBD1. The CDR3 covers 17 residues. CDR1 and CDR2 (germline): SGHDT, YYEEEE. V shed 4 bases and J 7 bases; nucleotides not matched to a gene: 14. CDR3 nucleotides: TGTGCCAGCAGCCGACGATCACGACAGGGGGCAAGGAATGAGCAGTTCTTC. This gives the protein CASSRRSRQGARNEQFF.

The chain is built from TRBV4-1 and TRBJ1-4, with D possibly TRBD1 on 6 matching bases. The germline gives CDR1 MGHRA, CDR2 YSYEKL. The length of the CDR3 is 16 residues. Trimming removed 4 bases from V and 0 bases from J, with 12 bases in between. Here the CDR3 DNA reads TGCGCCAGCAGCCCAGGGGACGGCTCAACTAATGAAAAACTGTTTTTT. Amino acids: CASSPGDGSTNEKLFF.

This clonotype came up many times. The genes are TRBV5-4 and TRBJ2-4; weak D call: TRBD2 (5 bases). This CDR3 comprises 11 residues. Per the germline V gene, CDR1 is SGHNT and CDR2 is YYREEE (reference sequence). Between the trimmed V and J ends, which lost 4 bases and 14 bases, there was a span of 13 bases. CDR3 in amino acids: CASSPGRTEYF. In DNA, the CDR3 is TGTGCCAGCAGCCCAGGACGGACTGAGTACTTC.

The chain has TRBV15 and TRBJ2-7; a possible D gene is TRBD2 (6 bases). V lost 5 bases and J 0 bases, leaving 17 bases between the germline ends. This CDR3 has 16 residues. Germline-derived CDR1 and CDR2 are LNHNV and YYDKDF (reference sequence). CDR3 nucleotides: TGTGCCACCAGCGACGGGACTTCCAGAAGCTCCTACGAGCAGTACTTC. This translates into CATSDGTSRSSYEQYF.

The V call is TRBV2, the J call TRBJ1-2; perhaps TRBD1 as D (5 bases). This CDR3 region has 14 residues. Germline-derived CDR1 and CDR2 are SNHLY and FYNNEI. V lost 4 bases and J 6 bases, leaving 15 bases between the germline ends. In DNA, the CDR3 is TGTGCCAGCAGTGTGGCAGGCAGGGCTGATGGCTACACCTTC. Translating it yields CASSVAGRADGYTF.

The chain links TRBV28 to TRBJ1-2; no clear D. From germline, CDR1 is MDHEN and CDR2 SYDVKM. The CDR3 sequence is 13 residues long. Trimming shortened V by 5 bases and J by 7 bases, and 14 bases separated the two germline ends. The CDR3 DNA follows: TGTGCCAGCAGTCCCCGCTGGGGTTTTGGCTACACCTTC. Translating it yields CASSPRWGFGYTF.

This clonotype has only a few counts. The chain joins TRBV20-1 to TRBJ2-2, with D unresolved. The CDR3 has 14 amino acids. Germline-derived CDR1 and CDR2 are DFQATT and SNEGSKA (reference sequence). Trimming removed 2 bases at V and 5 bases at J, with 12 bases between. The CDR3: CSARRAGQTGELFF. CDR3 nucleotide sequence: TGCAGTGCTAGACGAGCCGGCCAAACCGGGGAGCTGTTTTTT.

The sample holds a few counts of this clonotype. This chain connects TRBV27 to TRBJ1-1; D not certain. Germline loops: CDR1 MNHEY, CDR2 SMNVEV (reference sequence). V gave up 6 bases and J gave up 0 bases, with 11 bases separating them. The CDR3 extends over 14 amino acids. CDR3 DNA: TGTGCCAGCAGCCCAGAGTTCATGAACACTGAAGCTTTCTTT. This codes for CASSPEFMNTEAFF.

This clonotype was observed many times. The J gene is TRBJ2-7, the V gene TRBV13; D not certain. The V end lost 1 base, the J end lost 2 bases, and 12 bases lay between the germline ends. CDR1 and CDR2 (germline): PRHDT, FYEKMQ (reference sequence). The CDR3 runs to 15 residues. The CDR3 DNA reads as TGTGCCAGCAGCTTAGAAGGGTCCTTAACCTACGAGCAGTACTTC. This sequence encodes CASSLEGSLTYEQYF.

This clonotype was counted between two and nine times. The chain combines TRBV28 with TRBJ1-2; tentatively, D is TRBD1 (5 bases). CDR3 length: 15 amino acids. Deletions cut 7 bases from V and 2 bases from J, with 17 bases between. Per the germline V gene, CDR1 is MDHEN and CDR2 is SYDVKM. CDR3 amino acids: CASNPYRGTNYGYTF. The CDR3 nucleotides are TGTGCCAGCAACCCGTACCGAGGGACGAACTATGGCTACACCTTC.

The chain uses TRBV12-3 or TRBV12-4 and TRBJ2-5; D may correspond to TRBD1 or TRBD2 (5 bases each). Trimming removed 0 bases at V and 4 bases at J, with 15 bases between. This CDR3 is built from 16 residues. The CDR3 reads CASSLAGRGATETQYF. CDR3 DNA: TGTGCCAGCAGTTTAGCAGGTCGAGGGGCAACAGAGACCCAGTACTTC.